The rows below give T cell receptor beta chains drawn from one sample of a study of blood T cell repertoires in COVID-19. Sequenced by immunoSEQ multiplex PCR; TCRdb stores in-frame clones only, minus some. The sample carries over 150,000 clones, approximately 87% recorded once. Sequenced material: peripheral blood. The receptors were sampled from a woman aged 70 to 79 with COVID-19, enrolled during active disease. The CDR3 runs from the conserved cysteine through the conserved F or W. Fields, in order: V gene, J gene, D gene, CDR3 protein. A D gene is named only where the DNA matches it firmly.

V gene: TRBV20-1
J gene: TRBJ2-7
D gene: TRBD1
CDR3 protein: CSAGQGIEQYF

V gene: TRBV19
J gene: TRBJ2-7
D gene: TRBD1
CDR3 protein: CASSIGTGRSGEQYF

V gene: TRBV5-1
J gene: TRBJ2-1
D gene: TRBD2
CDR3 protein: CASSLARGSGGADEQFF

V gene: TRBV28
J gene: TRBJ1-6
D gene: TRBD1
CDR3 protein: CASSPRDRVVSPLHF

V gene: TRBV30
J gene: TRBJ2-7
D gene: -
CDR3 protein: CAWSVLAGSGEQYF

V gene: TRBV6-4
J gene: TRBJ2-2
D gene: TRBD1
CDR3 protein: CASSGQGFTGELFF

V gene: TRBV7-2
J gene: TRBJ1-2
D gene: TRBD1
CDR3 protein: CASSLGTGYGYTF

V gene: TRBV5-1
J gene: TRBJ2-3
D gene: -
CDR3 protein: CASSLSSHVGGDTQYF

V gene: TRBV2
J gene: TRBJ2-2
D gene: -
CDR3 protein: CASSEASGYTGELFF

V gene: TRBV2
J gene: TRBJ1-5
D gene: -
CDR3 protein: CASRAGLSNQPQHF

V gene: TRBV9
J gene: TRBJ2-4
D gene: -
CDR3 protein: CASSVAGGPTKNIQYF

V gene: TRBV3-1/TRBV3-2
J gene: TRBJ1-6
D gene: TRBD1
CDR3 protein: CASSPTGGHSPLHF

V gene: TRBV15
J gene: TRBJ1-1
D gene: -
CDR3 protein: CATTLIKRHMNTEAFF

V gene: TRBV10-1
J gene: TRBJ2-1
D gene: TRBD2
CDR3 protein: CASSEPFGTTNLAGGYNEQFF

V gene: TRBV28
J gene: TRBJ1-6
D gene: -
CDR3 protein: CASSSTGYNSPLHF

V gene: TRBV27
J gene: TRBJ2-7
D gene: -
CDR3 protein: CASSLPGKYEQYF

V gene: TRBV7-9
J gene: TRBJ2-7
D gene: TRBD1
CDR3 protein: CASSEDRFLLEQYF

V gene: TRBV5-6
J gene: TRBJ2-7
D gene: TRBD1
CDR3 protein: CASRPGQAYEQYF

V gene: TRBV19
J gene: TRBJ1-2
D gene: TRBD1
CDR3 protein: CASRHRKGAGYGYTF

V gene: TRBV5-4
J gene: TRBJ1-2
D gene: -
CDR3 protein: CASSLVTSREGYTF

V gene: TRBV6-2/TRBV6-3
J gene: TRBJ2-2
D gene: -
CDR3 protein: CASSYRRRQNTGELFF

V gene: TRBV7-9
J gene: TRBJ2-7
D gene: TRBD1
CDR3 protein: CASRATGEKQYF

V gene: TRBV19
J gene: TRBJ2-7
D gene: -
CDR3 protein: CASSIPWETGGEQYF

V gene: TRBV5-5
J gene: TRBJ2-7
D gene: -
CDR3 protein: CASSFSTGNEQYF

V gene: TRBV6-5
J gene: TRBJ2-7
D gene: -
CDR3 protein: CASSYSREQYF

V gene: TRBV2
J gene: TRBJ1-2
D gene: -
CDR3 protein: CASSIDSYGYTF

V gene: TRBV3-1/TRBV3-2
J gene: TRBJ2-6
D gene: TRBD1
CDR3 protein: CASSQAQGLSSGANVLTF

V gene: TRBV4-1
J gene: TRBJ2-3
D gene: TRBD2
CDR3 protein: CASSQDPRMVLAGGNTQYF

V gene: TRBV27
J gene: TRBJ2-5
D gene: -
CDR3 protein: CAIRRHRDSQETQYF

V gene: TRBV7-2
J gene: TRBJ2-7
D gene: TRBD2
CDR3 protein: CASSQWASGGYEQYF

V gene: TRBV11-2
J gene: TRBJ1-2
D gene: TRBD1
CDR3 protein: CAIDDRAGIYGYTF

V gene: TRBV18
J gene: TRBJ1-1
D gene: TRBD1
CDR3 protein: CASSRNRGGGNTEAFF

V gene: TRBV6-2/TRBV6-3
J gene: TRBJ2-7
D gene: -
CDR3 protein: CASSYSGRQISYEQYF

V gene: TRBV18
J gene: TRBJ1-3
D gene: -
CDR3 protein: CASHPPGVSANTIYF

V gene: TRBV14
J gene: TRBJ1-1
D gene: -
CDR3 protein: CASSQGAGMNTEAFF

V gene: TRBV28
J gene: TRBJ1-5
D gene: TRBD1
CDR3 protein: CASREDRGSNQPQHF

V gene: TRBV10-3
J gene: TRBJ1-2
D gene: TRBD1
CDR3 protein: CATETGQGYTF

V gene: TRBV5-1
J gene: TRBJ2-5
D gene: TRBD2
CDR3 protein: CASSLSGGGQETQYF

V gene: TRBV2
J gene: TRBJ2-2
D gene: -
CDR3 protein: CASSELEGANTGELFF

V gene: TRBV2
J gene: TRBJ2-5
D gene: TRBD2
CDR3 protein: CASSVQRGGGETQYF

V gene: TRBV11-2
J gene: TRBJ1-4
D gene: -
CDR3 protein: CASSLRDSGPGEKLFF

V gene: TRBV7-2
J gene: TRBJ1-2
D gene: -
CDR3 protein: CASSLAQQSRDYTF

V gene: TRBV2
J gene: TRBJ1-1
D gene: -
CDR3 protein: CASRPGQGRGTEAFF

V gene: TRBV20-1
J gene: TRBJ1-2
D gene: -
CDR3 protein: CSAIQDYGYTF

V gene: TRBV28
J gene: TRBJ1-3
D gene: -
CDR3 protein: CASRLNRVRGNTIYF

V gene: TRBV18
J gene: TRBJ1-6
D gene: -
CDR3 protein: CASSLSGADNSPLHF

V gene: TRBV6-5
J gene: TRBJ2-7
D gene: TRBD1
CDR3 protein: CASSKTGAYEQYF

V gene: TRBV5-1
J gene: TRBJ2-5
D gene: -
CDR3 protein: CASSFPSGGAAETQYF

V gene: TRBV5-5
J gene: TRBJ1-1
D gene: TRBD1
CDR3 protein: CASRRGQVNTEAFF

V gene: TRBV28
J gene: TRBJ1-6
D gene: -
CDR3 protein: CASSLLGQNNSPLHF

V gene: TRBV4-2
J gene: TRBJ1-4
D gene: -
CDR3 protein: CASSQDYEGIATNEKLFF

V gene: TRBV2
J gene: TRBJ1-2
D gene: -
CDR3 protein: CASSPLRGGYTF